The 3 T cell receptor beta chains in this list originate from one sample, sequenced in a study of blood T cell repertoires in COVID-19. Libraries were prepared by immunoSEQ multiplex PCR; TCRdb keeps only in-frame clonotypes and omits some of them. In the table there are roughly 140,000 clones, over 75% of which are singletons. Specimen: peripheral blood. These receptors all stem from a woman in her fifties or sixties with COVID-19, enrolled during active disease.

V gene TRBV2 combines with J gene TRBJ1-1; 12 bases are shared with TRBD1. Germline V gene data show CDR1 as SNHLY and CDR2 as FYNNEI. Trimming took 6 bases from V and 6 from J; bases not matched to a gene: 2. The length of the CDR3 is 13 residues. The DNA for the CDR3 is TGTGCCAGCAGAGGGACAGGGGGCGCTGAAGCTTTCTTT. Protein product: CASRGTGGAEAFF.

CDR3 coding DNA: TGTGCCAGCAGTTCGGTGACGACAGGGTTCCCATACGAGCAGTACTTC. Residues: CASSSVTTGFPYEQYF. This sequence joins TRBV7-9 and TRBJ2-7, with TRBD1 matching 7 bases. The CDR3 runs to 16 residues. The trim removed 6 bases at V and 4 bases at J, leaving 15 bases unmatched. Germline V gene lookup returns CDR1 SEHNR and CDR2 FQNEAQ (reference sequence).

The chain combines TRBV15 with TRBJ2-2; a possible D gene is TRBD2 (7 bases). The V gene's germline CDR1 is LNHNV and CDR2 YYDKDF (reference sequence). CDR3 length: 16 residues. The V and J ends lost 5 bases and 1 base respectively, with 14 bases between them. Written as DNA, the CDR3 is TGTGCCACCAGCGGGGAGGGGGTGAGGAACACCGGGGAGCTGTTTTTT. Translating gives CATSGEGVRNTGELFF.